The clone carrying this TCR beta chain was observed once. The antigen is not known. This record comes from a study of cytomegalovirus exposure and HLA in healthy donors. General observations from the study: Later analysis identified several of the most significant clusters that appeared linked to common viral pathogens. Researchers counted over 150 TCR beta chains as cytomegalovirus-associated. Reportedly, diagnosis of cytomegalovirus status by the classifier showed high specificity and sensitivity.

Trimming at V came to 5 bases and at J to 7 bases, leaving 9 bases not matched to a gene. Germline CDR1 and CDR2: MDHEN and SYDVKM. CDR3 length equals 16 residues. A multiplex PCR was run with 60 Vbeta primers and 13 Jbeta primers. Original methodology: Around 11 million shared chains were among the approximately 87 million unique TCR beta chains that a later analysis counted. This table comes from immunoSEQ multiplex PCR, and its TCRdb copy is limited to in-frame clones, with some not included. D and trimming were read from the DNA, whereas the V and J calls and clone size are those reported in that table. The sample lists some 190,000 clones, about 77% occurring once.

The J gene is TRBJ2-1, the V gene TRBV28; 12 bases line up with TRBD2. The sequencing input was PBMCs. The sequence was obtained from a female donor in good health and CMV-seronegative. CDR3 amino acids: CASSLPGLAGSNEQFF. CDR3 DNA sequence: TGTGCCAGCAGTCTACCAGGACTAGCGGGAAGTAATGAGCAGTTCTTC.